This T cell receptor (beta chain) appears in the sequencing data of a study of CD8 T cells in Susac syndrome. This CDR3 region has 15 residues. Germline CDR1 MNHEY, CDR2 SVGAGI. V dropped 6 bases and J dropped 0 bases, with 12 bases sitting between them. 0.5 to 1 ug RNA was reverse transcribed with random hexamers. One entry per CDR3 protein, called by TCRdb with MiXCR from the immunoSEQ multiplex PCR reads. The sample consists of 77,000 or so distinct CDR3 sequences, just over 90% of them appearing once. The chain carries TRBV6-5 and TRBJ1-3; no clear D gene. The sequenced sample consisted of CD4+ T cells from PBMCs. The clonotype originates from a human donor with Susac syndrome. The DNA of the CDR3 is TGTGCCAGCAGGCCCGGTGGGAGCTCTGGAAACACCATATATTTT. As protein: CASRPGGSSGNTIYF.